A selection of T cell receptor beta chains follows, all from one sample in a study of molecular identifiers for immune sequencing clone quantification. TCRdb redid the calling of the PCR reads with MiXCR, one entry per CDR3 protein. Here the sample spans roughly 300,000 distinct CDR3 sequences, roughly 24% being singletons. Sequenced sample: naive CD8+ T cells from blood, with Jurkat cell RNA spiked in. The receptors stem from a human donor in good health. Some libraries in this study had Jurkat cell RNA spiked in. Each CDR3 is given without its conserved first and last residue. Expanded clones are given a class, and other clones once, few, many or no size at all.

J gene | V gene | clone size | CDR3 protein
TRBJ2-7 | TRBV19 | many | ATADRGLYEQY
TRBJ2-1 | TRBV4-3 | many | ASSQEVAGGYEQF
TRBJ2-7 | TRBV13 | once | ASSTQTSGRGYEQY
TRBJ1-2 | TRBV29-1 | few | SARTINYLDGYT
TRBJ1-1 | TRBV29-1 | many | SVEDTNTEAF
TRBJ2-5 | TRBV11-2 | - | ASSRTPGSQETQY
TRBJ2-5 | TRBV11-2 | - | ASSLISLQETQY
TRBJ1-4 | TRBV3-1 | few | ASSPDAGGKLF
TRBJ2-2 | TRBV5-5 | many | ASSLEPGLASTGELF
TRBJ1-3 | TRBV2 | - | ASGRGRVEAGNTIC
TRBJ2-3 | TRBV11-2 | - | ASSLGYRTPTDTQY
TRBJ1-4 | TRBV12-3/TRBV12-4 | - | ASSFRAEDEKLF
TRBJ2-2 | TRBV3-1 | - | ASSQDFQRERPGELF
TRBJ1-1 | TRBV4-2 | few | ASSQAEGMNTEAF
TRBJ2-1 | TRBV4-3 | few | ASSQDLAREGEQF
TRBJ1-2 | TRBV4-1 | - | ASSQVSDFQPYGYT
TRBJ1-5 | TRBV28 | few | ASLPLGQHNQPQH
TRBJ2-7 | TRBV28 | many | ASSPGRSYEQY
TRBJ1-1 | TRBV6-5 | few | ASILSQGGGTDAF
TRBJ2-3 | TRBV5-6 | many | ASSTGLPSTDTQY
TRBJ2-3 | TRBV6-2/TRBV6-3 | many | ASRPPGQDTDTQY
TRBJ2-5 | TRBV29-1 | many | SVPTDWGQETQY
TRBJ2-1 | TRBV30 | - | AWDLHSGEYNEQF
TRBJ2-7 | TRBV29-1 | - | SVEGAGANYEQY